The next 15 T cell receptor beta chains were all read from a single sample in a study of PD-L1 blockade in urothelial cancer. Time point: pretreatment peripheral blood. Assay used: immunoSEQ multiplex PCR; TCRdb lists only in-frame clones, some missing. The data contain tens of thousands of clones, 85% to 90% of them seen just once; the ten biggest clones take up around 1.6%. The starting material was PBMCs, obtained around atezolizumab (anti-PD-L1) treatment. All receptors derive from a man between 60 and 75 years old with urothelial cancer.

The chain combines TRBV2 with TRBJ2-7; TRBD2 might be the D (6 bases). Germline V gene sequence: CDR1 SNHLY, CDR2 FYNNEI. This CDR3 has 12 amino acids. V was pared by 5 bases and J by 4 bases, with 9 bases between. CDR3 nucleotides: TGTGCCAGCAGTTCGGCGGGATACGAGCAGTACTTC. This translates into CASSSAGYEQYF.

The chain joins TRBV9 to TRBJ2-5; D ambiguous. The germline gives CDR1 SGDLS, CDR2 YYNGEE. This CDR3 spans 13 amino acids. The V and J ends lost 4 bases and 5 bases respectively, with 12 bases between them. In DNA, the CDR3 is TGTGCCAGCAGCCCCGATCCCCGGGAGACCCAGTACTTC. This gives the protein CASSPDPRETQYF. Full variable domain (missing parts from reference TRBV9 and TRBJ2-5): DSGVTQTPKHLITATGQRVTLRCSPRSGDLSVYWYQQSLDQGLQFLIQYYNGEERAKGNILERFSAQQFPDLHSELNLSSLELGDSALYFCASSPDPRETQYFGPGTRLLVL.

The chain employs TRBV4-3 and TRBJ2-7, with D possibly TRBD2 on 5 matching bases. This CDR3 region has 16 residues. In germline, CDR1 is LGHNA, CDR2 YSLEER. Trimming cost V 0 bases and J 2 bases, with 14 bases left between them. The CDR3 DNA sequence: TGCGCCAGCAGCCAAGATGTTGTGAGAGGGACCTACGAGCAGTACTTC. Its translation: CASSQDVVRGTYEQYF.

The chain is built from TRBV27 and TRBJ1-2; tentatively, D is TRBD1 (6 bases). Trimming left V 3 bases short and J 4 bases short, with 9 bases between. Germline CDR1 and CDR2: MNHEY and SMNVEV (reference sequence). The CDR3 covers 13 residues. Here the CDR3 reads CASSLQGTYGYTF. The CDR3 DNA reads as TGTGCCAGCAGTTTGCAGGGGACCTATGGCTACACCTTC.

The J gene is TRBJ2-1, the V gene TRBV27; TRBD2 matches at 12 bases. With 3 bases clipped from V and 3 bases from J, the junction kept 3 bases outside the gene matches. The CDR3 covers 16 residues. Germline V CDR1 and CDR2: MNHEY, SMNVEV (reference sequence). Here the CDR3 reads CASSLRTSGIYNEQFF. The CDR3 bases are TGTGCCAGCAGTTTGAGGACTAGCGGGATCTACAATGAGCAGTTCTTC.

V is TRBV11-3 and J is TRBJ1-3; 8 bases match TRBD1. The CDR3 totals 14 residues. With 5 bases clipped from V and 4 bases from J, the junction kept 4 bases outside the gene matches. Germline loops: CDR1 SGHNT, CDR2 YENEEA. The chain's CDR3 is CASSPGQGGNTIYF. Written as DNA, the CDR3 is TGTGCCAGCAGCCCCGGACAGGGCGGAAACACCATATATTTT.

The chain is built from TRBV4-3 and TRBJ1-2; D call uncertain. Germline V gene data show CDR1 as LGHNA and CDR2 as YSLEER. The CDR3 length is 19 residues. With 0 bases removed from V and 4 bases from J, the gap between germline ends came to 24 bases. The CDR3 sequence is CASSQDIASGGGGSYGYTF. The CDR3 DNA sequence: TGCGCCAGCAGCCAAGATATCGCGAGTGGAGGTGGTGGTTCCTATGGCTACACCTTC.

This chain joins TRBV7-2 and TRBJ2-5, with a possible D match to TRBD2 (5 bases). CDR3 size: 13 residues. CDR1 is SGHTA, CDR2 FQGNSA, per germline. Trimming shortened V by 6 bases and J by 3 bases, and 11 bases separated the two germline ends. CDR3 sequence reads: CASRPDFEETQYF. CDR3 sequence (DNA): TGTGCCAGCAGACCGGACTTCGAAGAGACCCAGTACTTC.

V usage is TRBV28 and J usage is TRBJ2-7, with D maybe TRBD1 (7 bases). V was cut by 6 bases and J by 4 bases, with 13 bases left in between. Germline V gene sequence: CDR1 MDHEN, CDR2 SYDVKM. This CDR3 spans 13 amino acids. In nucleotides, the CDR3 is TGTGCCAGCAGGCCACAGGGGAGGTACGAGCAGTACTTC. It codes for CASRPQGRYEQYF.

The chain couples TRBV1 to TRBJ2-1; the D call in the table, TRBD2, was not verified against the DNA. TRBV1 is a recognized pseudogene. The CDR3 covers 18 residues. The CDR3 loop is CTSSQSNHLAGDYNEQFF. The CDR3, as DNA: TGCACCAGCAGCCAATCCAACCACCTAGCGGGAGATTACAATGAGCAGTTCTTC.

The V and J genes are TRBV18 and TRBJ2-5; 14 nucleotides align to TRBD2. V shed 3 bases, J shed 4 bases, and the junction held 4 bases outside the gene matches. The CDR3 contains 16 residues. CDR1 and CDR2 (germline): KGHSH, LQKENI. CDR3 region: CASSPGLAGVGETQYF. CDR3 DNA sequence: TGTGCCAGCTCACCGGGACTAGCGGGGGTAGGAGAGACCCAGTACTTC.

The rearrangement joins TRBV23-1 to TRBJ1-2; D ambiguous. TRBV23-1 is labeled an ORF, and its function is uncertain. With 5 bases removed from V and 0 bases from J, the gap between germline ends came to 13 bases. The CDR3 has 15 residues. The CDR3 spells CASSSTIGTNYGYTF. In DNA, the CDR3 is TGCGCCAGCAGTTCAACTATAGGTACTAACTATGGCTACACCTTC.

The chain links TRBV19 to TRBJ2-3, with D perhaps matching TRBD1 (7 bases). The CDR3 runs to 16 residues. Germline V gene lookup returns CDR1 LNHDA and CDR2 SQIVND (reference sequence). V was clipped by 3 bases and J by 4 bases, with 17 bases between them. In nucleotides, the CDR3 is TGTGCCAGTAGTATTTGGGGCGGCGGGACAGCAGATACGCAGTATTTT. Amino acid sequence: CASSIWGGGTADTQYF.

This chain joins TRBV13 and TRBJ2-5, with a possible D match to TRBD1 (5 bases). The CDR3 is 13 residues long. The V and J ends lost 5 bases and 3 bases respectively, with 10 bases between them. Germline V lookup: CDR1 PRHDT, CDR2 FYEKMQ (reference sequence). CDR3 in DNA: TGTGCCAGCAGCCACGACAGAAAAGAGACCCAGTACTTC. It is translated as CASSHDRKETQYF.

CDR3 in DNA: TGTGCCAGCAGCGCAGCCGGGACTACGGGAGATGAGCAGTTCTTC. Translation gives CASSAAGTTGDEQFF. The chain links TRBV7-8 to TRBJ2-1; 7 bases are a match to TRBD2. Trimming took 5 bases from V and 8 from J; bases not matched to a gene: 12. In germline, CDR1 is SGHVS, CDR2 FQNEAQ. The CDR3 sequence is 15 residues long.